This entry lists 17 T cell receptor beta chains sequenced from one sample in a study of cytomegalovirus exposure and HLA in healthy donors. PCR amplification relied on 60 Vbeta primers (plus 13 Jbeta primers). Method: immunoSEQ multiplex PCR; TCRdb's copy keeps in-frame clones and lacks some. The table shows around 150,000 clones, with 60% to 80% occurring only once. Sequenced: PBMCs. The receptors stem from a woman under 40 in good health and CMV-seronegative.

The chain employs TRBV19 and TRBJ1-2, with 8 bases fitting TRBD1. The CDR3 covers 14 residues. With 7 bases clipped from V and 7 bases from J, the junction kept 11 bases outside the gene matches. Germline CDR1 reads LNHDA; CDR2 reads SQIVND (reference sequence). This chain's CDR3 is CASNPRTGRLGYTF. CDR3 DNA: TGTGCCAGTAACCCTAGGACAGGGAGGCTTGGCTACACCTTC.

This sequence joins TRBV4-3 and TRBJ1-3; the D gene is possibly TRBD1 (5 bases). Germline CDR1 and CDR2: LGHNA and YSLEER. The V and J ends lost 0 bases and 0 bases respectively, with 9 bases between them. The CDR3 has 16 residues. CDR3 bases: TGCGCCAGCAGCCAAGATGGGGGGTTCTCTGGAAACACCATATATTTT. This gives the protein CASSQDGGFSGNTIYF.

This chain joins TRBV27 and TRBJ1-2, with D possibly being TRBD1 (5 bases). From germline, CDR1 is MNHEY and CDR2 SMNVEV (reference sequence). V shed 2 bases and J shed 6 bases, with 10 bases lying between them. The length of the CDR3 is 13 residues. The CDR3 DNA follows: TGTGCCAGCAGTTTACGGGGGTCGGATGGCTACACCTTC. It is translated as CASSLRGSDGYTF.

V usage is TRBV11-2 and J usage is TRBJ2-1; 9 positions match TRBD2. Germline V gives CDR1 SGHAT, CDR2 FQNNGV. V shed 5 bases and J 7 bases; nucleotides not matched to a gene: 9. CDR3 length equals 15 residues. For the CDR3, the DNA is TGTGCCAGCAGCCCCCAGAGCGGGGGGTCAAATGAGCAGTTCTTC. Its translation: CASSPQSGGSNEQFF.

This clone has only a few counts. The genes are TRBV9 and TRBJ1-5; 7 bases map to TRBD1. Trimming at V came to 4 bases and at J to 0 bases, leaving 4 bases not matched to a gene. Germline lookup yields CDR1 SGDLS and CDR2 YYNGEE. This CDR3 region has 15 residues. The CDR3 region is CASSRGQASNQPQHF. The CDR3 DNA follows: TGTGCCAGCAGCCGAGGACAGGCTAGCAATCAGCCCCAGCATTTT.

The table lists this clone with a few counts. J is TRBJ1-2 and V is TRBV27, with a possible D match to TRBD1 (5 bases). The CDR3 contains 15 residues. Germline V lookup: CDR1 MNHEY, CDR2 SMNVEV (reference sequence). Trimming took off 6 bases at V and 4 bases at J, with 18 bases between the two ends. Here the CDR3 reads CASSLTVGGGYGYTF. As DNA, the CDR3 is TGTGCCAGCAGCTTAACTGTCGGGGGGGGCTATGGCTACACCTTC.

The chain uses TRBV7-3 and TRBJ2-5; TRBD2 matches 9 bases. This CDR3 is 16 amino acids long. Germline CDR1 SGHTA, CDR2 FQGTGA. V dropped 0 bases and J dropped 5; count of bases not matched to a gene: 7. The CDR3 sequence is CASSLTVREGLETQYF. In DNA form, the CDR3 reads TGTGCCAGCAGCTTAACGGTGCGGGAGGGACTGGAGACCCAGTACTTC.

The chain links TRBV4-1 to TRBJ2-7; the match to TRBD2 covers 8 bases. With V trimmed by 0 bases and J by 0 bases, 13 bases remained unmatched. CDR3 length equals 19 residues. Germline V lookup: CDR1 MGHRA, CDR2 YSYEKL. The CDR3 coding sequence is TGCGCCAGCAGCCAAGATTTTCGGGGGGGAGTGAGGAGCTCCTACGAGCAGTACTTC. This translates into CASSQDFRGGVRSSYEQYF.

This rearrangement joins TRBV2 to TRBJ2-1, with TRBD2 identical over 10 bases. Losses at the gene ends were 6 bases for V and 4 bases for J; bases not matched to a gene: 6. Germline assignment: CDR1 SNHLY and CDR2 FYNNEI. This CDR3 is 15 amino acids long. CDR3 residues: CASRESGGAYNEQFF. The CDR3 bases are TGTGCCAGCAGGGAGAGCGGGGGGGCTTACAATGAGCAGTTCTTC.

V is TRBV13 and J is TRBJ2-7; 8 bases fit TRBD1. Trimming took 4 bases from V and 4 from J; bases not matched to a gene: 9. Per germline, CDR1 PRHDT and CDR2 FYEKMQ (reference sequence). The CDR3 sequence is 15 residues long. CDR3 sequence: CASSSPDRAGYEQYF. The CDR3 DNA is TGTGCCAGCAGCTCCCCGGACAGGGCGGGATACGAGCAGTACTTC.

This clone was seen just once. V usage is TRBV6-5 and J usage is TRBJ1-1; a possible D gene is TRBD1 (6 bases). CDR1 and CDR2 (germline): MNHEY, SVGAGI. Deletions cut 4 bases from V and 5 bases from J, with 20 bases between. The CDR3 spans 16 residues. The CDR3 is CASSSRQDSRGTEAFF. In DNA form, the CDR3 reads TGTGCCAGCAGTTCCCGACAGGATTCAAGGGGTACTGAAGCTTTCTTT.

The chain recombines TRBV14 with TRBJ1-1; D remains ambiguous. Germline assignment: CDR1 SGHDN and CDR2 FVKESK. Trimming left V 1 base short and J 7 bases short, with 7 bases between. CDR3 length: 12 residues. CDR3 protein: CASSQVSFEAFF. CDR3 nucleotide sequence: TGTGCCAGCAGCCAAGTTAGTTTTGAAGCTTTCTTT.

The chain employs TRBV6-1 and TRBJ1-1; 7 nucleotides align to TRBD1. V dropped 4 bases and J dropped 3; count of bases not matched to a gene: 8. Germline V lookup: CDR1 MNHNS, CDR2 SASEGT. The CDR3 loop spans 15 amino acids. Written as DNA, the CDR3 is TGTGCCAGCAGTGGGCGACAGGGAATAGACACTGAAGCTTTCTTT. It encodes CASSGRQGIDTEAFF.

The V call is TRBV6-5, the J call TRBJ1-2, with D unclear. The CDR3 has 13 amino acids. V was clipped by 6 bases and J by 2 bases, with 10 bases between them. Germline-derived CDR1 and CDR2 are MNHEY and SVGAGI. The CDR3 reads CASSPNINYGYTF. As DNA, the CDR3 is TGTGCCAGCAGCCCCAACATAAACTATGGCTACACCTTC.

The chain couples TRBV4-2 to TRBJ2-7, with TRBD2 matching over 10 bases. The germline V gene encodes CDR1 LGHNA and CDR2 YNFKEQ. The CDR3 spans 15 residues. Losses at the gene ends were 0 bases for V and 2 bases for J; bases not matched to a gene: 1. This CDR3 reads CASSQDTSGTYEQYF. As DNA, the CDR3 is TGTGCCAGCAGCCAAGACACTAGCGGGACCTACGAGCAGTACTTC.

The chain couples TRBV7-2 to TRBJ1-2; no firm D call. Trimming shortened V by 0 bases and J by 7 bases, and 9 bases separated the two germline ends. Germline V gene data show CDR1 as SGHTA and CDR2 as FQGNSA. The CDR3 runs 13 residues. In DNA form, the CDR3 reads TGTGCCAGCAGCTTAGCCTCAGCGGGTGGCTACACCTTC. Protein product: CASSLASAGGYTF.

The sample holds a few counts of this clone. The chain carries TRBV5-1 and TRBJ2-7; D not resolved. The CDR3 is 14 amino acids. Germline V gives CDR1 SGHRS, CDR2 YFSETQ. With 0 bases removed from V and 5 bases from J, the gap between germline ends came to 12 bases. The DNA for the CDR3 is TGCGCCAGCAGCTTGGAAAATCCCCATGACGAGCAGTACTTC. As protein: CASSLENPHDEQYF.